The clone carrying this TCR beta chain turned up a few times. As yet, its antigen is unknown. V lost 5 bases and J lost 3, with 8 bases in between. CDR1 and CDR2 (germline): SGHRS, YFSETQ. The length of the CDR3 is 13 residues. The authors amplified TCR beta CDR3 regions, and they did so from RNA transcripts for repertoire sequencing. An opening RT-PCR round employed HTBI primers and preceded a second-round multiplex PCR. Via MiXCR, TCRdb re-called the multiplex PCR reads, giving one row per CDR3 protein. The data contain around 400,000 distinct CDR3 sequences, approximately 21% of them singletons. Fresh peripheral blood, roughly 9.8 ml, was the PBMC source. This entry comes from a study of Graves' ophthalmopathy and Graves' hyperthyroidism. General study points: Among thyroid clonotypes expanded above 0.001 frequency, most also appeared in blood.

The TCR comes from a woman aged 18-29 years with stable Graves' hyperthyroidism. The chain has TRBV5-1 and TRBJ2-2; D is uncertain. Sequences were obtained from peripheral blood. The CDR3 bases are TGCGCCAGCAGGAACCAGCACACCGGGGAGCTGTTTTTT. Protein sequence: CASRNQHTGELFF.